This T cell receptor (beta chain) was identified in a study of cytotoxic CD8 clonotypes in ibrutinib-treated CLL. General observations from the study: Rare overall, public clonotypes shrank or held steady under therapy. Clonality was higher at baseline than in age-matched healthy donors and tracked circulating CD8+ T-cell counts.

Germline CDR1 is SGHAT and CDR2 is FQNNGV. The V gene lost 3 bases and the J gene lost 0 bases, with 9 bases spanning the gap. This CDR3 spans 14 amino acids. The sample holds a few counts of this clone. Its antigen is unidentified. Produced via immunoSEQ multiplex PCR; TCRdb's table is partial and in-frame only. The sample includes approximately 67,000 clones, approximately 80% of them seen just once. The material was PBMCs, obtained at disease progression, from a patient treated with ibrutinib. The clonotype comes from a human donor with chronic lymphocytic leukemia. The chain couples TRBV11-2 to TRBJ2-7; D call uncertain. The chain's CDR3 is CASSLSGNSYEQYF. Written as DNA, the CDR3 is TGTGCCAGCAGCTTGAGTGGGAACTCCTACGAGCAGTACTTC.